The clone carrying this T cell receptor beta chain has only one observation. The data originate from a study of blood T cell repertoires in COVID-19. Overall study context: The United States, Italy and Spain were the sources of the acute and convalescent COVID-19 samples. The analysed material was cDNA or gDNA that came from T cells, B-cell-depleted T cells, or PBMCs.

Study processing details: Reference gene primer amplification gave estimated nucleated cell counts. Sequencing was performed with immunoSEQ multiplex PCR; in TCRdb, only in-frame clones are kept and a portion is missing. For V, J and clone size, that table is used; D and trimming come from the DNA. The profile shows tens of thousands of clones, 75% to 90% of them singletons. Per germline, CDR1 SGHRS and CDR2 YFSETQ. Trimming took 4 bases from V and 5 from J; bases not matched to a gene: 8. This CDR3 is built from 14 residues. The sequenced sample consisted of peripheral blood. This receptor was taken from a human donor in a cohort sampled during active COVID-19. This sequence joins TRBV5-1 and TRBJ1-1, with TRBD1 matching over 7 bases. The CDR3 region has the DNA TGCGCCAGCAGCGCACAGGGGACGGGAACTGAAGCTTTCTTT. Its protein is CASSAQGTGTEAFF.